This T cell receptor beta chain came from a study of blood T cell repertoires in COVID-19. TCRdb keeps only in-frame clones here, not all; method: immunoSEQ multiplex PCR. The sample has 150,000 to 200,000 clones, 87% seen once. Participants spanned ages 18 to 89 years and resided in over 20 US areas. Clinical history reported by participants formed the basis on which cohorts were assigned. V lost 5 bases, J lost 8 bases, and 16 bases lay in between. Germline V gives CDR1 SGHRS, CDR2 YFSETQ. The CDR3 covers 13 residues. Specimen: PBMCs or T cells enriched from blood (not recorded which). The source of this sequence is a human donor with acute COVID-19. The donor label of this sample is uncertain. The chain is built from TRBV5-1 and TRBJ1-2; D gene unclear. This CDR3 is CASSVGWSEGYTF. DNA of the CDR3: TGCGCCAGCAGTGTCGGGTGGTCGGAGGGCTACACCTTC. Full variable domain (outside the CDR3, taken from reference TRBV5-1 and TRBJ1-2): KAGVTQTPRYLIKTRGQQVTLSCSPISGHRSVSWYQQTPGQGLQFLFEYFSETQRNKGNFPGRFSGRQFSNSRSEMNVSTLELGDSALYLCASSVGWSEGYTFGSGTRLTVV.